Each of the 30 T cell receptor beta chains below was sequenced from the same sample in a study of blood T cell repertoires in COVID-19. Sequenced by immunoSEQ multiplex PCR; TCRdb stores in-frame clones only, minus some. The profile covers around 18,000 clones, with 89% appearing a single time and 10% to 15% taken by the ten largest. Input material: peripheral blood. The source of these receptors is a man in his fifties or sixties with active COVID-19.

This chain joins TRBV11-2 and TRBJ2-7; TRBD2 agrees at 10 bases. The CDR3 has 19 residues. Germline CDR1 reads SGHAT; CDR2 reads FQNNGV. V lost 5 bases to trimming and J lost 2 bases; unmatched junction nucleotides: 18. For the CDR3, the DNA is TGTGCCAGCAGCATAAGACAGGGAGGCCCTAGCGGGAGAACCTACGAGCAGTACTTC. This encodes CASSIRQGGPSGRTYEQYF. The variable domain in full, completed from reference TRBV11-2 and TRBJ2-7, reads EAGVAQSPRYKIIEKRQSVAFWCNPISGHATLYWYQQILGQGPKLLIQFQNNGVVDDSQLPKDRFSAERLKGVDSTLKIQPAKLEDSAVYLCASSIRQGGPSGRTYEQYFGPGTRLTVT.

The rearrangement joins TRBV7-3 to TRBJ1-1; TRBD1 matches at 8 bases. The CDR3 is 15 amino acids. The V and J ends lost 2 bases and 4 bases, in that order; junction bases with no gene match: 6. Germline V gene lookup returns CDR1 SGHTA and CDR2 FQGTGA. The CDR3 DNA is TGTGCCAGCAGCTTATGGGGGACAGGAATCACTGAAGCTTTCTTT. Protein: CASSLWGTGITEAFF.

The rearrangement joins TRBV3-1 (or the pseudogene TRBV3-2) to TRBJ2-3, with D unclear. The V and J ends lost 8 bases and 2 bases respectively, with 11 bases between them. CDR1 and CDR2 from the germline V gene are LGHDT and YNNKEL (reference sequence). This CDR3 is 13 amino acids long. The DNA for the CDR3 is TGTGCCAGCCAACAGTCAGCCACAGATACGCAGTATTTT. Protein: CASQQSATDTQYF.

V is TRBV5-6 and J is TRBJ2-5, with TRBD1 matching 9 bases. This CDR3 spans 15 amino acids. V gave up 4 bases and J gave up 0 bases; unmatched junction bases: 4. Germline V lookup: CDR1 SGHDT, CDR2 YYEEEE. The CDR3 nucleotides are TGTGCCAGCAGCACCGGGACAGGGAACCAAGAGACCCAGTACTTC. Translation: CASSTGTGNQETQYF. The variable domain in full, completed from reference TRBV5-6 and TRBJ2-5, reads DAGVTQSPTHLIKTRGQQVTLRCSPKSGHDTVSWYQQALGQGPQFIFQYYEEEERQRGNFPDRFSGHQFPNYSSELNVNALLLGDSALYLCASSTGTGNQETQYFGPGTRLLVL.

A single count supports this clone. The chain is built from TRBV7-9 and TRBJ1-5, with 8 bases lining up with TRBD1. Trimming took 4 bases from V and 2 from J; bases not matched to a gene: 4. The CDR3 extends over 15 amino acids. From germline, CDR1 is SEHNR and CDR2 FQNEAQ (reference sequence). The CDR3 is CASSSDREGNQPQHF. The CDR3 region has the DNA TGTGCCAGCAGCTCGGACAGGGAGGGCAATCAGCCCCAGCATTTT.

This chain connects TRBV7-3 to TRBJ2-5, with D tentatively TRBD1 (6 bases). Germline loops: CDR1 SGHTA, CDR2 FQGTGA. The CDR3 is 14 amino acids. V lost 1 base, J lost 4 bases, and 10 bases lay in between. CDR3 protein: CASSLIGGRETQYF. Written as DNA, the CDR3 is TGTGCCAGCAGCTTAATAGGGGGTAGAGAGACCCAGTACTTC.

The table lists this clone with a count of one. The rearrangement links TRBV21-1 to TRBJ1-2. TRBV21-1 is a listed pseudogene. There are 17 residues in the CDR3. For the CDR3, the DNA is TGTGCCAGCAGCAAAGCCCAAGTCGGGGGTGAGGACTATGGCTACACCTTC. It is translated as CASSKAQVGGEDYGYTF.

The chain couples TRBV9 to TRBJ2-7; 8 bases are a match to TRBD2. The trim removed 0 bases at V and 5 bases at J, leaving 7 bases unmatched. CDR1 and CDR2 (germline): SGDLS, YYNGEE. CDR3 size: 15 residues. CDR3 amino acids: CASSVGGTSGHEQYF. The CDR3 DNA sequence: TGTGCCAGCAGCGTAGGCGGTACTAGCGGACACGAGCAGTACTTC.

V and J are TRBV7-9 and TRBJ1-1; tentatively, D is TRBD1 (6 bases). V was shortened by 1 base and J by 5 bases, with 11 bases between the two germline ends. The CDR3 covers 14 residues. Germline assignment: CDR1 SEHNR and CDR2 FQNEAQ (reference sequence). The CDR3 DNA sequence: TGTGCCAGCAGCTTAGTACCAGGGGTTACTGAAGCTTTCTTT. The encoded protein is CASSLVPGVTEAFF.

CDR3: CSVEDVASGNEQFF. As DNA, the CDR3 is TGCAGCGTTGAAGATGTTGCTAGCGGCAATGAGCAGTTCTTC. This chain joins TRBV29-1 and TRBJ2-1; TRBD2 matches 7 bases. In germline, CDR1 is SQVTM, CDR2 ANQGSEA. The CDR3 has 14 amino acids. The V gene end was trimmed by 0 bases and the J gene end by 6 bases; junction bases not matched to a gene: 5.

The chain carries TRBV7-3 and TRBJ1-1; the D is unclear. Germline CDR1 and CDR2: SGHTA and FQGTGA. V lost 1 base and J 0 bases, leaving 15 bases between the germline ends. The CDR3 loop spans 17 amino acids. The CDR3 here is CASSLRNGARLNTEAFF. CDR3 DNA: TGTGCCAGCAGCTTAAGGAACGGAGCCAGATTGAACACTGAAGCTTTCTTT.

The V call is TRBV7-2, the J call TRBJ2-5; no reliable D call. This CDR3 has 14 amino acids. Germline CDR1 is SGHTA and CDR2 is FQGNSA. Trimming removed 0 bases from V and 2 bases from J, with 7 bases in between. The DNA for the CDR3 is TGTGCCAGCAGCTTAGCCTCCAGGCAAGAGACCCAGTACTTC. Encoded protein: CASSLASRQETQYF.

The rearrangement uses TRBV18 and TRBJ2-5; perhaps TRBD2 as D (6 bases). The V gene lost 1 base and the J gene lost 5 bases, with 11 bases spanning the gap. The germline gives CDR1 KGHSH, CDR2 LQKENI. The CDR3 contains 14 residues. Written as DNA, the CDR3 is TGTGCCAGCTCACCACAACGTCGGGGGGAGACCCAGTACTTC. Translation: CASSPQRRGETQYF.

V usage is TRBV4-2 and J usage is TRBJ2-1, with D tentatively TRBD2 (6 bases). V lost 3 bases and J lost 15, with 18 bases in between. Germline CDR1 and CDR2: LGHNA and YNFKEQ. The CDR3 is 13 residues long. The CDR3 DNA reads as TGTGCCAGCAGCCACAGGGACTCCGTGGGCTCGTTCTTC. Its protein product is CASSHRDSVGSFF.

This clone was picked up one time. The chain carries TRBV10-3 and TRBJ2-7; weak D call: TRBD1 (5 bases). Trimming left V 2 bases short and J 2 bases short, with 13 bases between. Germline values: CDR1 ENHRY, CDR2 SYGVKD. The CDR3 has 15 amino acids. The CDR3 nucleotides are TGTGCCATCAGTGAGGTGACAGCTAATACCTACGAGCAGTACTTC. It is translated as CAISEVTANTYEQYF.

The chain combines TRBV9 with TRBJ1-3; no reliable D call. In germline, CDR1 is SGDLS, CDR2 YYNGEE. V was cut by 4 bases and J by 0 bases, with 14 bases left in between. CDR3 length: 16 amino acids. Written as DNA, the CDR3 is TGTGCCAGCAGCCCAATAGGAGCAACCTCTGGAAACACCATATATTTT. Its protein is CASSPIGATSGNTIYF.

V usage is TRBV7-2 and J usage is TRBJ1-2; 10 bases map to TRBD1. This CDR3 is built from 16 residues. Germline CDR1 SGHTA, CDR2 FQGNSA. V gave up 2 bases and J gave up 8 bases; unmatched junction bases: 11. This CDR3 is CASSLQTGTGALGYTF. DNA of the CDR3: TGTGCCAGCAGCTTACAGACCGGGACAGGGGCTTTGGGCTACACCTTC.

The gene calls are TRBV6-6 and TRBJ2-1, with D possibly TRBD2 on 5 matching bases. Germline V gives CDR1 MNHNY, CDR2 SVGAGI (reference sequence). The CDR3 is 15 amino acids. Trimming stripped 5 bases from V and 0 bases from J, with 11 bases between. The CDR3 spells CASSQSGSSYNEQFF. The CDR3 region has the DNA TGTGCCAGCAGTCAATCGGGGAGCTCCTACAATGAGCAGTTCTTC.

The chain uses TRBV5-6 and TRBJ2-7; TRBD1 is a possible D gene (6 bases). CDR3 length: 13 amino acids. Germline V gene lookup returns CDR1 SGHDT and CDR2 YYEEEE. The ends were cut back, 5 bases at V and 3 bases at J, with 12 bases in the middle. Written as DNA, the CDR3 is TGTGCCAGCAGTTGGGGCAGGGGCTACGAGCAGTACTTC. It is translated as CASSWGRGYEQYF.

The genes are TRBV9 and TRBJ2-2; 8 nucleotides align to TRBD1. Trimming took 2 bases from V and 6 from J; bases not matched to a gene: 9. CDR3 length equals 16 residues. Germline CDR1 SGDLS, CDR2 YYNGEE. The CDR3 DNA reads TGTGCCAGCAGCGTCGGGACAGGCTCTCAAGCCGGGGAGCTGTTTTTT. As protein: CASSVGTGSQAGELFF.

The rearrangement uses TRBV29-1 and TRBJ2-7, with D possibly matching TRBD2 (6 bases). The CDR3 is made up of 13 amino acids. Trimming removed 5 bases at V and 0 bases at J, with 11 bases between. CDR1 is SQVTM, CDR2 ANQGSEA, per germline. The CDR3 sequence is CSVLDGSSYEQYF. The CDR3 DNA is TGCAGCGTTTTGGACGGGAGCTCCTACGAGCAGTACTTC.

J is TRBJ2-2 and V is TRBV7-2; a possible D gene is TRBD2 (6 bases). The V gene's germline CDR1 is SGHTA and CDR2 FQGNSA. The CDR3 consists of 15 residues. With 2 bases removed from V and 2 bases from J, the gap between germline ends came to 9 bases. CDR3 nucleotide sequence: TGTGCCAGCAGCTTATCCGGGAGAAACACCGGGGAGCTGTTTTTT. Translation gives CASSLSGRNTGELFF.

This clone is labeled as medium-sized (0.01 to 0.1%). V usage is TRBV29-1 and J usage is TRBJ2-7; tentatively, D is TRBD1 (6 bases). This CDR3 has 11 residues. Germline V lookup: CDR1 SQVTM, CDR2 ANQGSEA. Between the trimmed V and J ends, which lost 3 bases and 3 bases, there was a span of 6 bases. CDR3 nucleotides: TGCAGCGTTGACAGGGGCTACGAGCAGTACTTC. Encoded protein: CSVDRGYEQYF.

The chain links TRBV9 to TRBJ2-5; 7 bases are a match to TRBD1. Germline trimming cut 3 bases from V and 4 bases from J; bases unmatched to any gene: 3. Germline-derived CDR1 and CDR2 are SGDLS and YYNGEE. CDR3 length equals 13 residues. The CDR3 loop is CASSGDRAETQYF. CDR3 coding DNA: TGTGCCAGCAGCGGTGACAGGGCAGAGACCCAGTACTTC.

On this clone itself: An end of the junction does not agree with germline; a read error may underlie this. V usage is TRBV11-1 and J usage is TRBJ2-3; 10 bases are a match to TRBD2. The CDR3 sequence is 14 residues long. Germline V gene sequence: CDR1 SGHAT, CDR2 FQDESV (reference sequence). Here the CDR3 reads CASSLTLSSGGLHF. The CDR3 DNA reads as TGTGCCAGCAGCTTGACCCTCTCTAGCGGGGGACTGCATTTT.

The CDR3 DNA is TGTGCCAGCAGCCAAGACGGGACTAGCGGGAGGGATACGCAGTATTTT. Translation: CASSQDGTSGRDTQYF. J is TRBJ2-3 and V is TRBV14; 15 positions match TRBD2. The CDR3 spans 16 residues. V lost 0 bases to trimming and J lost 6 bases; unmatched junction nucleotides: 1. Looked up from germline, CDR1 is SGHDN and CDR2 is FVKESK.

This rearrangement joins TRBV4-1 to TRBJ1-2, with D perhaps matching TRBD1 (5 bases). The CDR3 is 17 residues long. Germline CDR1 MGHRA, CDR2 YSYEKL. The V end was cut by 0 bases, the J end by 6 bases, with 20 bases between. CDR3 DNA: TGCGCCAGCAGCCAAGATTGGGTACAGGTTAAAGGGGATGGCTACACCTTC. Amino acids: CASSQDWVQVKGDGYTF.

J is TRBJ2-1 and V is TRBV30, with TRBD1 as a possible D gene (6 bases). The CDR3 has 13 residues. Looked up from germline, CDR1 is GTSNPN and CDR2 is SVGIG (reference sequence). Trimming left V 0 bases short and J 14 bases short, with 17 bases between. The DNA of the CDR3 is TGTGCCTGGAGTGTAGCCGGCCAGGGGTTAAAGTTCTTC. It is translated as CAWSVAGQGLKFF.

V usage is TRBV18 and J usage is TRBJ2-7; weak D call: TRBD2 (5 bases). This CDR3 has 15 residues. Trimming removed 4 bases at V and 2 bases at J, with 15 bases between. Germline CDR1 KGHSH, CDR2 LQKENI. In DNA, the CDR3 is TGTGCCAGCTCACAAGAAAACGGGATTACCTACGAGCAGTACTTC. Translation gives CASSQENGITYEQYF.

The chain carries TRBV14 and TRBJ2-1; 8 bases fit TRBD2. This CDR3 is 18 amino acids long. With 2 bases clipped from V and 2 bases from J, the junction kept 11 bases outside the gene matches. Germline values: CDR1 SGHDN, CDR2 FVKESK. The CDR3: CASSQFLRGGRPYNEQFF. The CDR3 DNA sequence: TGTGCCAGCAGCCAATTCCTCCGGGGGGGCAGGCCCTACAATGAGCAGTTCTTC. The full variable domain, with the rest looked up from reference TRBV14 and TRBJ2-1, is EAGVTQFPSHSVIEKGQTVTLRCDPISGHDNLYWYRRVMGKEIKFLLHFVKESKQDESGMPNNRFLAERTGGTYSTLKVQPAELEDSGVYFCASSQFLRGGRPYNEQFFGPGTRLTVL.